This T cell receptor (beta chain) was observed in a study of beta chain features in type 1 diabetes. Trimming shortened V by 5 bases and J by 3 bases, and 11 bases separated the two germline ends. The CDR3 spans 14 residues. CDR1 is SGHTA, CDR2 FQGNSA, per germline. Reverse transcribing all isolated RNA meant expressed TCRB transcripts were sequenced. Data came from immunoSEQ multiplex PCR; TCRdb stores just in-frame clones and leaves some out. The sample shows 40,000 to 45,000 clones, 45% to 50% of them seen only once. The sequence derives from a young woman in good health. Sequencing was carried out using central memory CD4+ T cells from blood. The chain joins TRBV7-2 to TRBJ1-3, with unresolved D. CDR3 nucleotide sequence: TGTGCCAGCAGCCTCGGTAACGGTGGAAACACCATATATTTT. Translating it yields CASSLGNGGNTIYF.